These 18 T cell receptor beta chains share one sample of origin, sequenced in a study of OX40 agonist ivuxolimab in advanced cancers. Profiling relied on immunoSEQ multiplex PCR, and the TCRdb table lists in-frame clones only, not all of them. Of over 80,000 clones in the sample, approximately 90% were seen once. Material: CD4+ or CD8+ T cells sorted from blood, obtained in a trial of the OX40 agonist ivuxolimab. These receptors all stem from an adult with an advanced solid tumor such as melanoma, head and neck, liver or kidney cancer.

The chain combines TRBV7-8 with TRBJ2-1; 10 bases align to TRBD2. The V gene end was trimmed by 3 bases and the J gene end by 8 bases; junction bases not matched to a gene: 4. Per germline, CDR1 SGHVS and CDR2 FQNEAQ. This CDR3 is built from 14 residues. The CDR3 DNA follows: TGTGCCAGCAGCTTGCCTAGCGGGAGCGATGAGCAGTTCTTC. It translates to CASSLPSGSDEQFF.

The chain couples TRBV28 to TRBJ1-2; unclear D gene. Germline V lookup: CDR1 MDHEN, CDR2 SYDVKM. V gave up 3 bases and J gave up 4 bases, with 9 bases separating them. CDR3 length: 13 amino acids. CDR3 nucleotide sequence: TGTGCCAGCAGTTTTTTAGACCCCTATGGCTACACCTTC. As protein: CASSFLDPYGYTF.

The chain has TRBV7-2 and TRBJ1-5; D unresolved. This CDR3 has 16 amino acids. In germline, CDR1 is SGHTA, CDR2 FQGNSA. The V end was cut by 2 bases, the J end by 3 bases, with 14 bases between. CDR3 protein: CASSLSLGWDNQPQHF. The CDR3 DNA is TGTGCCAGCAGCTTATCATTAGGGTGGGACAATCAGCCCCAGCATTTT.

The chain carries TRBV28 and TRBJ2-3, with 9 bases lining up with TRBD2. The ends lost 3 bases at V and 5 bases at J; junction bases unmatched: 21. The CDR3 loop spans 20 amino acids. Per germline, CDR1 MDHEN and CDR2 SYDVKM. CDR3 sequence reads: CASSFLGRSGVGREGDTQYF. The DNA for the CDR3 is TGTGCCAGCAGTTTCCTGGGACGGAGCGGAGTGGGGCGGGAGGGAGATACGCAGTATTTT.

CDR3 residues: CASSQGEETQYF. CDR3 DNA: TGTGCCAGCAGCCAGGGGGAAGAGACCCAGTACTTC. J is TRBJ2-5 and V is TRBV7-9; TRBD1 matches 7 bases. Germline V CDR1 and CDR2: SEHNR, FQNEAQ (reference sequence). The CDR3 covers 12 residues. Unmatched junction bases numbered 0, after V lost 5 bases and J lost 3 bases.

The chain links TRBV11-3 to TRBJ2-3, with D possibly being TRBD2 (5 bases). Deletions cut 5 bases from V and 4 bases from J, with 16 bases between. This CDR3 comprises 15 residues. Germline V gives CDR1 SGHNT, CDR2 YENEEA. DNA for the CDR3: TGTGCCAGCAGCGCCCCGGAGGCCCCCGCAGATACGCAGTATTTT. It translates to CASSAPEAPADTQYF.

V is TRBV6-1 and J is TRBJ1-4, with a tentative D call TRBD1 (5 bases). The V end was cut by 3 bases, the J end by 0 bases, with 8 bases between. CDR3 size: 15 residues. Looked up from germline, CDR1 is MNHNS and CDR2 is SASEGT. The CDR3 reads CASSDDSATNEKLFF. The CDR3 DNA reads TGTGCCAGCAGTGACGACAGTGCAACTAATGAAAAACTGTTTTTT.

V is TRBV7-2 and J is TRBJ2-5; the D call may be TRBD1 or TRBD2 (5 bases each). Germline CDR1 reads SGHTA; CDR2 reads FQGNSA. The ends were cut back, 1 base at V and 6 bases at J, with 15 bases in the middle. The CDR3 extends over 15 amino acids. CDR3: CASSLEAGPGQTQYF. The CDR3 DNA follows: TGTGCCAGCAGCTTAGAGGCGGGCCCGGGGCAGACCCAGTACTTC.

The genes are TRBV5-4 and TRBJ2-3, with 11 bases matching TRBD2. Germline V gene lookup returns CDR1 SGHNT and CDR2 YYREEE (reference sequence). CDR3 length equals 16 residues. Unmatched junction bases numbered 10, after V lost 4 bases and J lost 6 bases. The CDR3 sequence: CASSQISGGARDTQYF. In DNA form, the CDR3 reads TGTGCCAGCAGCCAGATTAGCGGGGGGGCCAGGGATACGCAGTATTTT.

This chain links TRBV5-4 with TRBJ2-2; 13 nucleotides match TRBD2. Germline V CDR1 and CDR2: SGHNT, YYREEE (reference sequence). V shed 5 bases, J shed 6 bases, and the junction held 4 bases outside the gene matches. There are 15 residues in the CDR3. The CDR3 here is CASSGLAGASGELFF. Written as DNA, the CDR3 is TGTGCCAGCAGTGGACTAGCGGGAGCTTCCGGGGAGCTGTTTTTT.

This chain connects TRBV7-9 to TRBJ1-1; tentative D call: TRBD1 (5 bases). CDR1 SEHNR and CDR2 FQNEAQ come from the germline V gene (reference sequence). The CDR3 runs 17 residues. Trimming left V 5 bases short and J 1 base short, with 20 bases between. CDR3 region: CASSQPRREVWNTEAFF. The CDR3 nucleotides are TGTGCCAGCAGCCAGCCCCGCAGGGAAGTGTGGAACACTGAAGCTTTCTTT.

This clone occurred once. V and J are TRBV30 and TRBJ1-4; possibly TRBD1 for D (5 bases). CDR3 length equals 15 residues. V was shortened by 2 bases and J by 3 bases, with 13 bases between the two germline ends. Germline V gene lookup returns CDR1 GTSNPN and CDR2 SVGIG (reference sequence). The CDR3 spells CAWSLGGTPNEKLFF. The CDR3 bases are TGTGCCTGGAGTTTGGGCGGGACCCCTAATGAAAAACTGTTTTTT.

The V call is TRBV4-1, the J call TRBJ2-5; 12 bases are shared with TRBD2. This CDR3 region has 18 residues. In germline, CDR1 is MGHRA, CDR2 YSYEKL. V was clipped by 4 bases and J by 2 bases; unmatched bases: 11. CDR3 DNA sequence: TGCGCCAGCAGCCCAGCCCGTCTAGCGGGGGGGACTCAAGAGACCCAGTACTTC. Its translation is CASSPARLAGGTQETQYF.

The chain carries TRBV5-5 and TRBJ1-4; D not resolved. Germline-derived CDR1 and CDR2 are SGHKS and YYEKEE (reference sequence). The CDR3 has 16 amino acids. The V end lost 4 bases, the J end lost 0 bases, and 13 bases lay between the germline ends. CDR3 amino acids: CASSPEVLATNEKLFF. CDR3 nucleotides: TGTGCCAGCAGCCCTGAGGTGCTCGCAACTAATGAAAAACTGTTTTTT.

The J gene is TRBJ2-3, the V gene TRBV6-5, with TRBD2 matching 8 bases. With V trimmed by 2 bases and J by 5 bases, 9 bases remained unmatched. Per germline, CDR1 MNHEY and CDR2 SVGAGI. The CDR3 consists of 16 residues. The CDR3 nucleotides are TGTGCCAGCAGTTACAATTCGGGGGGGCAGGTAGATACGCAGTATTTT. Protein: CASSYNSGGQVDTQYF.

In this sample, this clone turned up once. The genes are TRBV5-1 and TRBJ2-5, with 7 positions matching TRBD2. V shed 0 bases, J shed 5 bases, and the junction held 13 bases outside the gene matches. CDR3 length: 17 residues. Germline V gene data show CDR1 as SGHRS and CDR2 as YFSETQ. For the CDR3, the DNA is TGCGCCAGCAGCTTGGCCGTGTCTAGCGGACTCTCGGAGACCCAGTACTTC. Amino acid sequence: CASSLAVSSGLSETQYF.

The rearrangement joins TRBV28 to TRBJ1-2; D is undetermined. The CDR3 consists of 14 residues. CDR1 is MDHEN and CDR2 is SYDVKM in the germline V gene. V was pared by 6 bases and J by 2 bases, with 13 bases between. The CDR3 sequence: CASSLSGSNYGYTF. CDR3 in DNA: TGTGCCAGCAGCCTCTCCGGGAGCAACTATGGCTACACCTTC.

The V call is TRBV7-9, the J call TRBJ2-2; 8 bases map to TRBD1. J gave up 3 bases and V 11 bases, and 8 bases lay outside the gene matches. CDR3 length: 14 amino acids. Germline V CDR1 and CDR2: SEHNR, FQNEAQ (reference sequence). CDR3 residues: CAGGNRGYTGELFF. CDR3 bases: TGTGCCGGAGGAAACAGGGGGTACACCGGGGAGCTGTTTTTT.